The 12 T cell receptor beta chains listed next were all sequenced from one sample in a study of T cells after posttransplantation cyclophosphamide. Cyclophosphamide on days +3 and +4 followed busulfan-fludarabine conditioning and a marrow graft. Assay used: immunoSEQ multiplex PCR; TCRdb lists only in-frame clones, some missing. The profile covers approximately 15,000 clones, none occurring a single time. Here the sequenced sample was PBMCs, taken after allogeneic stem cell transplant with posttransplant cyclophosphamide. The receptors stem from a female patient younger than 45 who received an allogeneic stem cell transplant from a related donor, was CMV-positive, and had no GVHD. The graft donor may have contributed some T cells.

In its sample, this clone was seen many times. The DNA of the CDR3 is TGCGCCAGCAGCCAACCCAGGAGGGACACTGAAGCTTTCTTT. Its translation is CASSQPRRDTEAFF. The genes are TRBV4-1 and TRBJ1-1, with D unresolved. The CDR3 extends over 14 amino acids. Trimming shortened V by 2 bases and J by 3 bases, and 10 bases separated the two germline ends. The germline V gene has CDR1 MGHRA and CDR2 YSYEKL.

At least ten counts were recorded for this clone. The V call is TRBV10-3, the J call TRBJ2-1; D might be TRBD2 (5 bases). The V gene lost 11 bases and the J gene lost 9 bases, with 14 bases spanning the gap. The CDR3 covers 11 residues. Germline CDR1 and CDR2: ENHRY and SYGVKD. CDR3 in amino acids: CASNREGEQFF. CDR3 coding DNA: TGTGCCTCCAATCGGGAAGGTGAGCAGTTCTTC.

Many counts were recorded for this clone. The CDR3 loop reads CASRLAAPFFDIYEQYF. CDR3 DNA sequence: TGTGCAAGTCGCTTAGCAGCTCCTTTTTTTGATATCTACGAGCAGTACTTC. The V call is TRBV12-2, the J call TRBJ2-7; TRBD2 is taken as the D call from the table, unchecked against the DNA. TRBV12-2 is annotated as a pseudogene. The CDR3 has 17 residues.

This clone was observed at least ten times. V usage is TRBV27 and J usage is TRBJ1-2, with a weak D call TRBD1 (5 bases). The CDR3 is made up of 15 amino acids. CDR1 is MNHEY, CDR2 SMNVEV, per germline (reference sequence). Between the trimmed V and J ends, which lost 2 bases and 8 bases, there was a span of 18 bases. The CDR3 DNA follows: TGTGCCAGCAGTTTAGATCCAGGGAGGATGAGAGGCTACACCTTC. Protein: CASSLDPGRMRGYTF.

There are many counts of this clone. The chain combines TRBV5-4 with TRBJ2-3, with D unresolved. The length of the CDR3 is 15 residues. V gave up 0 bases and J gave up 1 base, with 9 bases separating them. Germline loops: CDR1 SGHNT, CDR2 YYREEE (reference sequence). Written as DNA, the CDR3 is TGTGCCAGCAGCTTGGAACCGGGTGGCACAGATACGCAGTATTTT. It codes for CASSLEPGGTDTQYF. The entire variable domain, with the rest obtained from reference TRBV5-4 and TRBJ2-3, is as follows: ETGVTQSPTHLIKTRGQQVTLRCSSQSGHNTVSWYQQALGQGPQFIFQYYREEENGRGNFPPRFSGLQFPNYSSELNVNALELDDSALYLCASSLEPGGTDTQYFGPGTRLTVL.

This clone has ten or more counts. The CDR3 here is CASSSDRGRAYEQYF. CDR3 DNA sequence: TGTGCCAGCAGTTCGGACAGGGGTCGCGCCTACGAGCAGTACTTC. V is TRBV28 and J is TRBJ2-7; 9 positions agree with TRBD1. The CDR3 runs to 15 residues. V shed 4 bases and J 2 bases; nucleotides not matched to a gene: 6. Per the germline V gene, CDR1 is MDHEN and CDR2 is SYDVKM. Full variable domain (missing parts from reference TRBV28 and TRBJ2-7): DVKVTQSSRYLVKRTGEKVFLECVQDMDHENMFWYRQDPGLGLRLIYFSYDVKMKEKGDIPEGYSVSREKKERFSLILESASTNQTSMYLCASSSDRGRAYEQYFGPGTRLTVT.

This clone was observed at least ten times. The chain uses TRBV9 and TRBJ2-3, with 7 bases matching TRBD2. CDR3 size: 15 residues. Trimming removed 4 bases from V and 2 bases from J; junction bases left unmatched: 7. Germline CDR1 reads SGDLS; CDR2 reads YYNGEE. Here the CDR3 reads CASSPWRGFTDTQYF. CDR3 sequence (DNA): TGTGCCAGCAGCCCTTGGCGGGGGTTCACAGATACGCAGTATTTT.

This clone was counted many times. The CDR3 sequence: CASSESGAPGELFF. The CDR3 DNA reads as TGTGCCAGCAGTGAATCAGGGGCCCCCGGGGAGCTGTTTTTT. The rearrangement uses TRBV6-1 and TRBJ2-2, with TRBD1 as a possible D gene (6 bases). Germline CDR1 reads MNHNS; CDR2 reads SASEGT. Deletions cut 2 bases from V and 6 bases from J, with 10 bases between. This CDR3 comprises 14 residues.

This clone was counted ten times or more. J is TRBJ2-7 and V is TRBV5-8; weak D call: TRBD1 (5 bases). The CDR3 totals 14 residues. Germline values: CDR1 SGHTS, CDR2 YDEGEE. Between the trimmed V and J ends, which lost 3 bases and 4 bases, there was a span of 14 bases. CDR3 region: CASSSGPGPYEQYF. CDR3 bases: TGTGCCAGCAGCTCCGGGCCAGGGCCGTACGAGCAGTACTTC.

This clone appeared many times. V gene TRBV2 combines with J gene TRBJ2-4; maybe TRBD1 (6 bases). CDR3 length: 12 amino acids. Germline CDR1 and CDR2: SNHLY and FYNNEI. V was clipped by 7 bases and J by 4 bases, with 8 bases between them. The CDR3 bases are TGTGCCAGCAAGGGGGAAAAAAACATTCAGTACTTC. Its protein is CASKGEKNIQYF.

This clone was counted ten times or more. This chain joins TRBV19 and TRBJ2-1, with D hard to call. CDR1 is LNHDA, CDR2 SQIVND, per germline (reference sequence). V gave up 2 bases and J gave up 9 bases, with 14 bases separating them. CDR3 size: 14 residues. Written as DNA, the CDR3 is TGTGCCAGTAGTATAATCACGAATAGAGGTGAGCAGTTCTTC. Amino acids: CASSIITNRGEQFF.

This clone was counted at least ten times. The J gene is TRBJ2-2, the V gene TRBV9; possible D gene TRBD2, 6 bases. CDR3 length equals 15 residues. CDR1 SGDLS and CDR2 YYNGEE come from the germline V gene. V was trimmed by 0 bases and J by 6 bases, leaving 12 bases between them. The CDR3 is CASSVVAEGPGELFF. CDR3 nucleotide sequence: TGTGCCAGCAGCGTAGTGGCGGAGGGGCCCGGGGAGCTGTTTTTT.